These 10 T cell receptor beta chains share one sample of origin, sequenced in a study of T-cell reconstitution after alpha-beta-depleted transplantation in children listed by TCRdb under 2016. To prepare the library, PCR was applied. Instrument used: Illumina HiSeq 2500. To normalize quantification of the TCRbeta repertoire, the TCR libraries were built with molecular barcoding that relied on unique molecular identifiers. TCRdb reworked the public reads: Q25 trimming with fastp, MiXCR clone assembly, productive beta chains retained. All rows with the same CDR3 protein become a single entry with the most common DNA and genes. The sample table holds about 130,000 distinct CDR3 sequences, of which about 9.5% were seen once. About 24% of the sample rests with the top ten. The treatment or condition label for this specimen denotes: allogeneic hematopoietic cell transplantation with graft depleted of TCRalphabeta T cells and CD19 B cells.

This material consisted of PBMCs, mostly from graft donor cells, taken 180 days after TCRalphabeta/CD19-depleted stem cell transplant. These receptors all come from a girl less than two years old who had a stem cell transplant for combined immunodeficiency, so the T cells may come from the graft donor.

CDR3 region: CSAGGVRHEQYF. The CDR3, as DNA: TGCAGCGCCGGAGGGGTTCGACACGAGCAGTACTTC. V gene TRBV29-1 combines with J gene TRBJ2-7; tentative D call: TRBD2 (6 bases). Trimming cost V 7 bases and J 5 bases, with 15 bases left between them. The CDR3 loop spans 12 amino acids. Per germline, CDR1 SQVTM and CDR2 ANQGSEA.

This clonotype has ten or more counts. The rearrangement links TRBV10-2 to TRBJ2-1, with D unresolved. This CDR3 is built from 12 residues. In germline, CDR1 is WSHSY, CDR2 SAAADI. The V end lost 7 bases, the J end lost 5 bases, and 9 bases lay between the germline ends. The CDR3 protein is CASKDPNNEQFF. CDR3 bases: TGCGCCAGCAAAGACCCGAACAATGAGCAGTTCTTC.

The chain couples TRBV7-3 to TRBJ2-3; 8 nucleotides agree with TRBD2. There are 15 residues in the CDR3. Germline assignment: CDR1 SGHTA and CDR2 FQGTGA. Losses at the gene ends were 5 bases for V and 4 bases for J; bases not matched to a gene: 8. The CDR3 DNA reads as TGTGCCAGCAGCCCTCACGGGAGGGCAGCAGATACGCAGTATTTT. Translating gives CASSPHGRAADTQYF.

The genes are TRBV20-1 and TRBJ1-2; 12 bases fit TRBD1. V lost 3 bases, J lost 7 bases, and 3 bases stayed unmatched. Germline V gene lookup returns CDR1 DFQATT and CDR2 SNEGSKA (reference sequence). The length of the CDR3 is 13 residues. CDR3 residues: CSARGQGAGGYTF. DNA for the CDR3: TGCAGTGCTAGGGGACAGGGGGCGGGTGGCTACACCTTC.

In its sample, this clonotype was seen many times. The rearrangement links TRBV20-1 to TRBJ2-1; no definite D call. From germline, CDR1 is DFQATT and CDR2 SNEGSKA (reference sequence). The CDR3 runs to 11 residues. V lost 3 bases and J lost 7, with 7 bases in between. CDR3 DNA sequence: TGCAGTGCTAGTGAGACGAATGAGCAGTTCTTC. Encoded protein: CSASETNEQFF.

The V call is TRBV11-2, the J call TRBJ2-3, with TRBD2 matching 7 bases. The germline gives CDR1 SGHAT, CDR2 FQNNGV. Losses at the gene ends were 3 bases for V and 7 bases for J; bases not matched to a gene: 10. CDR3 length: 15 amino acids. CDR3 region: CASSLSGGGDYTQYF. The CDR3 DNA sequence: TGTGCCAGCAGCTTGAGTGGGGGGGGGGACTATACGCAGTATTTT.

The rearrangement uses TRBV20-1 and TRBJ2-5, with D maybe TRBD2 (6 bases). The CDR3 is made up of 13 amino acids. Deletions cut 6 bases from V and 5 bases from J, with 16 bases between. CDR1 DFQATT and CDR2 SNEGSKA come from the germline V gene (reference sequence). CDR3 nucleotide sequence: TGCAGTGCCAGGGACTTCGGTTTGGAGACCCAGTACTTC. Amino acid sequence: CSARDFGLETQYF.

This clonotype was picked up a small number of times. The chain is built from TRBV12-3 or TRBV12-4 and TRBJ2-7; 9 bases map to TRBD1. This CDR3 is 14 amino acids long. With V trimmed by 5 bases and J by 3 bases, 5 bases remained unmatched. CDR3 nucleotide sequence: TGTGCCAGCAGTGCGGACAGGGGATACTACGAGCAGTACTTC. Translation: CASSADRGYYEQYF.

This chain links TRBV15 with TRBJ2-7; D tentatively fits TRBD1 or TRBD2 (7 bases each). The length of the CDR3 is 17 residues. The ends were cut back, 8 bases at V and 4 bases at J, with 27 bases in the middle. CDR1 and CDR2 (germline): LNHNV, YYDKDF (reference sequence). The CDR3 nucleotides are TGTGCCACCCAGGGGGGTCTAGCGGCCGGCGGGCCTTACGAGCAGTACTTC. This gives the protein CATQGGLAAGGPYEQYF.

J is TRBJ2-7 and V is TRBV14; D might be TRBD2 (5 bases). The CDR3 is made up of 13 amino acids. Trimming removed 4 bases at V and 3 bases at J, with 10 bases between. In germline, CDR1 is SGHDN, CDR2 FVKESK. The CDR3 protein is CASSRQDCYEQYF. The CDR3 region has the DNA TGTGCCAGCAGCCGGCAGGACTGCTACGAGCAGTACTTC. Using reference TRBV14 and TRBJ2-7 for the parts outside the CDR3, the full variable domain is EAGVTQFPSHSVIEKGQTVTLRCDPISGHDNLYWYRRVMGKEIKFLLHFVKESKQDESGMPNNRFLAERTGGTYSTLKVQPAELEDSGVYFCASSRQDCYEQYFGPGTRLTVT.